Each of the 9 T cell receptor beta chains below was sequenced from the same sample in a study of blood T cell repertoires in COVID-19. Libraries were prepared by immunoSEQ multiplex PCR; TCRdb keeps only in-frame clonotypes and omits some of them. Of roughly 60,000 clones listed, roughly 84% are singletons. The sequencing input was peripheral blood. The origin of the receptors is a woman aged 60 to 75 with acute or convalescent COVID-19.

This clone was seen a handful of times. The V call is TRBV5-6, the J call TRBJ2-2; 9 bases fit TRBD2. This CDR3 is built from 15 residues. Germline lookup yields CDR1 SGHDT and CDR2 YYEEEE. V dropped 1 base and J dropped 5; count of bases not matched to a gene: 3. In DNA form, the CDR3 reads TGTGCCAGCAGCTTGCTTCTAGCGGGGACCGGGGAGCTGTTTTTT. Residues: CASSLLLAGTGELFF.

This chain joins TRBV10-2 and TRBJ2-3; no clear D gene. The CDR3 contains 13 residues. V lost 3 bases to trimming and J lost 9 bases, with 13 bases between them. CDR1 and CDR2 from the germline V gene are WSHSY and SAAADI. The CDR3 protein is CASSDPPGNTQYF. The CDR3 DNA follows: TGCGCCAGCAGTGACCCTCCGGGTAACACGCAGTATTTT.

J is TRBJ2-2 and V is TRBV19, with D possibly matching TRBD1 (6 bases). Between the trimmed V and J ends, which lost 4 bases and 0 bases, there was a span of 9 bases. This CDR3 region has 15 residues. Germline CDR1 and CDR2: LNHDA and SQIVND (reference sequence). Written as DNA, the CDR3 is TGTGCCAGTAGTACAGGGGTTACGAACACCGGGGAGCTGTTTTTT. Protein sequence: CASSTGVTNTGELFF.

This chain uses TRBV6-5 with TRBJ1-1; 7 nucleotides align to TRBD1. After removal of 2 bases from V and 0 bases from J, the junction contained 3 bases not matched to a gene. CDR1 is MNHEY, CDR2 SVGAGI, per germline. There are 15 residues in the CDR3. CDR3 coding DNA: TGTGCCAGCAGTTACGGGGGACAGTTGAACACTGAAGCTTTCTTT. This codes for CASSYGGQLNTEAFF.

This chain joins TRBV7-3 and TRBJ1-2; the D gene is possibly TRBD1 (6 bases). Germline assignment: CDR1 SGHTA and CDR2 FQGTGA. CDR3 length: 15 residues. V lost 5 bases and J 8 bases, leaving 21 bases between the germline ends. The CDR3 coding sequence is TGTGCCAGCAGCAGCTTTACAGGGAGAGTGGGAGGCTACACCTTC. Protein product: CASSSFTGRVGGYTF.

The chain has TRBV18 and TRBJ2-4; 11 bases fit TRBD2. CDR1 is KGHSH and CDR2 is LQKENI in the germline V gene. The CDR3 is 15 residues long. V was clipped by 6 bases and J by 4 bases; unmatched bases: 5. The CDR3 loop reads CASSERTSGKNIQYF. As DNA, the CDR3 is TGTGCCAGCTCGGAAAGGACTAGCGGGAAAAACATTCAGTACTTC.

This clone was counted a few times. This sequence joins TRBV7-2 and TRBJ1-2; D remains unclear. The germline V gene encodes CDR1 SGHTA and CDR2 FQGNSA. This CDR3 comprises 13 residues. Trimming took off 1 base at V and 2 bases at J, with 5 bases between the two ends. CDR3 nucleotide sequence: TGTGCCAGCAGCTTAGGTCCGAACTATGGCTACACCTTC. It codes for CASSLGPNYGYTF.

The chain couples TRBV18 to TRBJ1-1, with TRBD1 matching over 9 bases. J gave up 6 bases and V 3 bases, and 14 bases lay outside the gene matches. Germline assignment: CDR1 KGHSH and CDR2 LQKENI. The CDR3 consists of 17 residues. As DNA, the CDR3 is TGTGCCAGCTCACCCAGAGATCGGGACAGGGCGGCGGCTGAAGCTTTCTTT. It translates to CASSPRDRDRAAAEAFF.

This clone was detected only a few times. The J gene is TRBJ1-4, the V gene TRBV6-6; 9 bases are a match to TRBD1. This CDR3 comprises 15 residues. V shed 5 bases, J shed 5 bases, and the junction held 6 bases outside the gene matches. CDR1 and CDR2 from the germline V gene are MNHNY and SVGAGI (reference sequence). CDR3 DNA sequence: TGTGCCAGCAGTGGCGGGGACAGGGTAAATGAAAAACTGTTTTTT. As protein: CASSGGDRVNEKLFF.